Listed below are T cell receptor beta chains from one sample, sequenced in a study of identical twins. TCRdb reprocessed the 5' RACE reads with MiXCR, giving one entry per CDR3 protein. The repertoire has approximately 530,000 distinct CDR3 sequences, about 20% of them found once; the top ten carry around 0.47%. The same sample was also used in a study of yellow fever vaccine responses in identical twins.

Material: CD4+ T cells sorted from blood. These receptors came from a woman under 30 in good health. The CDR3 runs from the conserved cysteine through the conserved F or W. The D gene is left open where the match is weak. The size of a clone is reported for some rows only, either as once, few or many, or as a class for expanded clones.

D gene: TRBD2
clone size: few
J gene: TRBJ2-1
V gene: TRBV20-1
CDR3 DNA: TGCAGTGCTAGAGGTTCGACTAGCGGGGGGGACAATGAGCAGTTCTTC
CDR3 protein: CSARGSTSGGDNEQFF

D gene: TRBD1
clone size: few
J gene: TRBJ2-1
V gene: TRBV3-1
CDR3 DNA: TGTGCCAGCAGCCGAGGGGGCGTTGAGCAGTTCTTC
CDR3 protein: CASSRGGVEQFF

D gene: .
clone size: few
J gene: TRBJ1-5
V gene: TRBV27
CDR3 DNA: TGTGCCAGCAGTTTATCAACGCAAAGCAATCAGCCCCAGCATTTT
CDR3 protein: CASSLSTQSNQPQHF

D gene: .
clone size: .
J gene: TRBJ2-5
V gene: TRBV20-1
CDR3 DNA: TGCAGTGCTAGAGTCCCAGGGGAAGAGACCCAGTACTTC
CDR3 protein: CSARVPGEETQYF

D gene: TRBD1
clone size: .
J gene: TRBJ2-3
V gene: TRBV14
CDR3 DNA: TGTGCCAGCACAGTAGGGGGCACATATACGCAGTATTTT
CDR3 protein: CASTVGGTYTQYF

D gene: TRBD1
clone size: .
J gene: TRBJ1-5
V gene: TRBV7-2
CDR3 DNA: TGTGCCAGCAGGGCCAGGGGGAATCAGCCCCAGCATTTT
CDR3 protein: CASRARGNQPQHF

D gene: TRBD1
clone size: few
J gene: TRBJ2-3
V gene: TRBV20-1
CDR3 DNA: TGCAGTGCTAGAAAACAGGGGGCCTTAGATACGCAGTATTTT
CDR3 protein: CSARKQGALDTQYF

D gene: TRBD1
clone size: .
J gene: TRBJ2-3
V gene: TRBV4-1
CDR3 DNA: TGCGCCAGCAGCATCCGGACAGGGGACACAGATACGCAGTATTTT
CDR3 protein: CASSIRTGDTDTQYF

D gene: TRBD2
clone size: few
J gene: TRBJ2-1
V gene: TRBV5-1
CDR3 DNA: TGCGCCAGCAGCTTGGCCATGACTAGCGGGGCTAATGAGCAGTTCTTC
CDR3 protein: CASSLAMTSGANEQFF

D gene: TRBD1
clone size: .
J gene: TRBJ2-5
V gene: TRBV12-3/TRBV12-4
CDR3 DNA: TGTGCCAGCAGGCCCGGGACAGGGAAAGAGACCCAGTACTTC
CDR3 protein: CASRPGTGKETQYF

D gene: TRBD2
clone size: once
J gene: TRBJ2-1
V gene: TRBV25-1
CDR3 DNA: TGTGCCAGCAGTGAATTCGGGGCGGGAGTCACACACAATGAGCAGTTCTTC
CDR3 protein: CASSEFGAGVTHNEQFF

D gene: TRBD1
clone size: .
J gene: TRBJ2-7
V gene: TRBV2
CDR3 DNA: TGTGCCAGCAGACGACAGGGTTCCGGCGAGCAGTACTTC
CDR3 protein: CASRRQGSGEQYF

D gene: TRBD1
clone size: few
J gene: TRBJ1-1
V gene: TRBV12-3/TRBV12-4
CDR3 DNA: TGTGCCAGCACCCCCGACAGGGATAACACTGAAGCTTTCTTT
CDR3 protein: CASTPDRDNTEAFF

D gene: .
clone size: .
J gene: TRBJ2-2
V gene: TRBV18
CDR3 DNA: TGTGCCAGCCCACGGACATCGGAGACGAACACCGGGGAGCTGTTTTTT
CDR3 protein: CASPRTSETNTGELFF

D gene: .
clone size: .
J gene: TRBJ2-5
V gene: TRBV29-1
CDR3 DNA: TGCAGCGTTGTTATGGTTCAAGAGACCCAGTACTTC
CDR3 protein: CSVVMVQETQYF

D gene: TRBD1
clone size: few
J gene: TRBJ1-5
V gene: TRBV28
CDR3 DNA: TGTGCCAGCAGTAGGGACAGGGGGTCTCAGCCCCAGCATTTT
CDR3 protein: CASSRDRGSQPQHF

D gene: .
clone size: .
J gene: TRBJ1-2
V gene: TRBV18
CDR3 DNA: TGTGCCAGCTCACCACTTGTGCCAGGGACGTATGGCTACACCTTC
CDR3 protein: CASSPLVPGTYGYTF

D gene: .
clone size: few
J gene: TRBJ2-4
V gene: TRBV10-3
CDR3 DNA: TGTGCCATCAGTGAGTCGAGGGTAGTAGGGGCCAAAAACATTCAGTACTTC
CDR3 protein: CAISESRVVGAKNIQYF

D gene: .
clone size: .
J gene: TRBJ2-5
V gene: TRBV4-1
CDR3 DNA: TGCGCCAGCAGCGCCAGGGTGTGGTCAGAGACCCAGTACTTC
CDR3 protein: CASSARVWSETQYF

D gene: .
clone size: many
J gene: TRBJ2-1
V gene: TRBV12-3/TRBV12-4
CDR3 DNA: TGTGCCAGCAGTTTTAGGGCCCAGAGCTCCTACAATGAGCAGTTCTTC
CDR3 protein: CASSFRAQSSYNEQFF

D gene: .
clone size: few
J gene: TRBJ1-2
V gene: TRBV12-3/TRBV12-4
CDR3 DNA: TGTGCCAGCAGTTCGGGTGTTCGTGGCTACACCTTC
CDR3 protein: CASSSGVRGYTF

D gene: .
clone size: few
J gene: TRBJ1-1
V gene: TRBV12-3/TRBV12-4
CDR3 DNA: TGTGCCAGCAGCGCGGACGAGGGTGAAGCTTTCTTT
CDR3 protein: CASSADEGEAFF

D gene: .
clone size: .
J gene: TRBJ2-1
V gene: TRBV3-1
CDR3 DNA: TGTGCCAGCAGCCAAGGTTGGGAGAATGAGCAGTTCTTC
CDR3 protein: CASSQGWENEQFF

D gene: .
clone size: .
J gene: TRBJ2-1
V gene: TRBV5-1
CDR3 DNA: TGCGCCAGCAGCTTAACTTTTAGCTCCTACAATGAGCAGTTCTTC
CDR3 protein: CASSLTFSSYNEQFF

D gene: .
clone size: .
J gene: TRBJ1-5
V gene: TRBV27
CDR3 DNA: TGTGCCAGCAGTTTATCGGCTGGGGGTCAGCCCCAGCATTTT
CDR3 protein: CASSLSAGGQPQHF

D gene: .
clone size: few
J gene: TRBJ1-2
V gene: TRBV29-1
CDR3 DNA: TGCAGCGTTGTAGGGAGTGTGGGCAGCTATGGCTACACCTTC
CDR3 protein: CSVVGSVGSYGYTF